The clone carrying this T cell receptor beta chain was seen a single time. The data were obtained in a study of T cell responses to AZD1222 COVID-19 vaccine. CDR1 is SGHAT and CDR2 is FQNNGV in the germline V gene. The CDR3 sequence is 12 residues long. Trimming removed 1 base at V and 11 bases at J, with 11 bases between. Data came from immunoSEQ multiplex PCR; TCRdb stores just in-frame clones and leaves some out. The table lists about 99,000 clones, approximately 88% of them singletons. This chain links TRBV11-2 with TRBJ1-1, with D unclear. The TCR was taken from an adult in good health. The material sequenced was peripheral blood, taken on day 0 of AZD1222 vaccination. The CDR3 region is CASSLAREPAFF. The CDR3 DNA sequence: TGTGCCAGCAGCTTAGCCCGGGAACCCGCTTTCTTT.